These T cell receptor beta chains were read from a single sample in a study of cytomegalovirus exposure and HLA in healthy donors. Method: immunoSEQ multiplex PCR; TCRdb's copy keeps in-frame clones and lacks some. The sample shows some 190,000 clones, around four fifths of them seen only once. The material sequenced was PBMCs. These receptors were taken from a woman under 40 in good health and CMV-seronegative. CDR3s include the opening cysteine and the closing phenylalanine or tryptophan. Each record gives: V gene, J gene, CDR3 protein.

V: TRBV30
J: TRBJ1-1
CDR3: CAWSDRVRGTEAFF

V: TRBV19
J: TRBJ1-5
CDR3: CASSIDRGRFQHF

V: TRBV15
J: TRBJ1-1
CDR3: CATSRDRDTEAFF

V: TRBV15
J: TRBJ1-2
CDR3: CATSRGGLGQDHYTF

V: TRBV29-1
J: TRBJ2-5
CDR3: CSANRGTRETQYF

V: TRBV12-5
J: TRBJ2-3
CDR3: CASGLVHGATTDTQYF

V: TRBV4-1
J: TRBJ2-2
CDR3: CASSQASWVGEDTGELFF

V: TRBV29-1
J: TRBJ2-7
CDR3: CSVDAGGWEQYF

V: TRBV29-1
J: TRBJ2-4
CDR3: CSVEDPLAKNIQYF

V: TRBV4-1
J: TRBJ2-1
CDR3: CASSHAEGHIYNEQFF

V: TRBV10-1
J: TRBJ2-7
CDR3: CASSADRTYEQYF

V: TRBV4-3
J: TRBJ1-1
CDR3: CASSRDSTSMNTEAFF

V: TRBV6-1
J: TRBJ1-6
CDR3: CASHRGLENSPLHF

V: TRBV7-9
J: TRBJ1-2
CDR3: CASRHGQGGYGYTF

V: TRBV18
J: TRBJ2-7
CDR3: CASSPKQGSYEQYF

V: TRBV4-1
J: TRBJ2-7
CDR3: CASSQTLAGGPQYF

V: TRBV6-5
J: TRBJ1-2
CDR3: CASSYARQSIYGYTF

V: TRBV14
J: TRBJ1-2
CDR3: CASSQEGTGYYGYTF

V: TRBV2
J: TRBJ2-3
CDR3: CASSARDPTQYF

V: TRBV12-5
J: TRBJ2-7
CDR3: CASGLVMRTYEQYF

V: TRBV7-2
J: TRBJ2-2
CDR3: CASSLYGPRRELFF

V: TRBV19
J: TRBJ1-1
CDR3: CASSILMNTEAFF

V: TRBV5-4
J: TRBJ2-5
CDR3: CASSLGLAGEETQYF

V: TRBV19
J: TRBJ1-5
CDR3: CASKGAGNQPQHF

V: TRBV30
J: TRBJ2-3
CDR3: CAWSVLDRPRQDTQYF

V: TRBV4-2
J: TRBJ1-3
CDR3: CASSQDLAGSSGNTIYF

V: TRBV19
J: TRBJ2-7
CDR3: CATSGTGTYEQYF

V: TRBV2
J: TRBJ2-5
CDR3: CASGGWETQYF

V: TRBV4-1
J: TRBJ2-7
CDR3: CASSQGLAGVEQYF

V: TRBV5-1
J: TRBJ2-7
CDR3: CASSLSADRGYEQYF

V: TRBV10-1
J: TRBJ1-4
CDR3: CASSDSPTNEKLFF

V: TRBV15
J: TRBJ1-1
CDR3: CATSRRRDTEAFF

V: TRBV19
J: TRBJ2-7
CDR3: CASSIGSASMEQYF

V: TRBV7-2
J: TRBJ1-4
CDR3: CASSLDSDRGRNEKLFF

V: TRBV5-5
J: TRBJ1-2
CDR3: CASSRGGTGSNYGYTF

V: TRBV27
J: TRBJ1-5
CDR3: CASSLEESQPQHF

V: TRBV2
J: TRBJ1-1
CDR3: CASSRGREAEAFF

V: TRBV10-2
J: TRBJ1-1
CDR3: CASSEFRTGGTEAFF

V: TRBV18
J: TRBJ2-1
CDR3: CASSPIRVVRGDDNEQFF

V: TRBV4-1
J: TRBJ2-3
CDR3: CASSQHPAGGTDTQYF

V: TRBV5-1
J: TRBJ1-2
CDR3: CASSENRGYGYTF

V: TRBV18
J: TRBJ1-1
CDR3: CASSRGQGRLRGTEAFF

V: TRBV5-1
J: TRBJ1-2
CDR3: CASSLWTGQDGYTF